Detailed here is one T cell receptor beta chain. The data were taken from a study of T cell responses to AZD1222 COVID-19 vaccine. TCRdb's table, derived via immunoSEQ multiplex PCR, lists solely in-frame clones and lacks some. The data hold about 140,000 clones, with roughly nine tenths observed a single time. Germline CDR1 KGHSH, CDR2 LQKENI. The CDR3 runs to 15 residues. Unmatched junction bases numbered 5, after V lost 0 bases and J lost 6 bases. The chain employs TRBV18 and TRBJ1-2; 9 nucleotides line up with TRBD1. The sequence came from an adult who received the MenACWY meningococcal vaccine as a control. Material: peripheral blood, obtained 28 days after the second dose of the MenACWY control vaccine. In DNA form, the CDR3 reads TGTGCCAGCTCACCACCGGGACAGGGCATGGATGGCTACACCTTC. Encoded protein: CASSPPGQGMDGYTF.